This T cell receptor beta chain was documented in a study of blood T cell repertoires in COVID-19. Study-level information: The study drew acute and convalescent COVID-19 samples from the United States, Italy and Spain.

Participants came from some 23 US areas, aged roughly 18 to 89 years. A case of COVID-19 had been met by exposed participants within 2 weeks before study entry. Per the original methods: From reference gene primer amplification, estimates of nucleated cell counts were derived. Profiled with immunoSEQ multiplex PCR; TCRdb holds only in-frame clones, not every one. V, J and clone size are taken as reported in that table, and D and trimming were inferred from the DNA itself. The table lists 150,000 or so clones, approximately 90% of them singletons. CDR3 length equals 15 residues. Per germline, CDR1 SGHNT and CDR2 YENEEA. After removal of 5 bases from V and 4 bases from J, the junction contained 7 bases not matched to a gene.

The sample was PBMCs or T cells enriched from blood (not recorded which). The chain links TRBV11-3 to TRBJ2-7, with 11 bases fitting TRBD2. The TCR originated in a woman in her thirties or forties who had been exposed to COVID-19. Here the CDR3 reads CASSRGTSGDYEQYF. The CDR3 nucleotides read TGTGCCAGCAGCCGCGGGACTAGCGGAGATTACGAGCAGTACTTC.